These T cell receptor beta chains were read from a single sample in a study of cytomegalovirus exposure and HLA in healthy donors. Only in-frame clones appear in the TCRdb table, and some are missing; sequencing was by immunoSEQ multiplex PCR. The data show roughly 150,000 clones, roughly 70% seen once. Source material: PBMCs. The receptors originated from a woman in her sixties or seventies in good health and CMV-seropositive. The CDR3 runs from the conserved cysteine through the conserved F or W. Fields, in order: V gene, clone size, D gene, J gene, CDR3 protein, CDR3 DNA. D genes are given only for firm matches. Clone size is stated in some rows and not others, as once, few, many or a class when expanded.

v_gene: TRBV30
abundance: -
d_gene: -
j_gene: TRBJ1-2
CDR3aa: CAWSGARNSHTF
CDR3nt: TGTGCCTGGAGTGGGGCCCGGAACTCTCACACCTTC

v_gene: TRBV28
abundance: -
d_gene: -
j_gene: TRBJ1-1
CDR3aa: CASSLGGYGNTEAFF
CDR3nt: TGTGCCAGCAGTTTGGGAGGGTATGGGAACACTGAAGCTTTCTTT

v_gene: TRBV5-5
abundance: -
d_gene: -
j_gene: TRBJ2-5
CDR3aa: CASSLRITQGGQETQYF
CDR3nt: TGTGCCAGCAGCTTGCGGATCACTCAGGGTGGACAAGAGACCCAGTACTTC

v_gene: TRBV9
abundance: -
d_gene: TRBD2
j_gene: TRBJ2-2
CDR3aa: CASSVAAGGNTGELFF
CDR3nt: TGTGCCAGCAGCGTAGCAGCGGGAGGCAACACCGGGGAGCTGTTTTTT

v_gene: TRBV6-5
abundance: few
d_gene: TRBD1
j_gene: TRBJ1-4
CDR3aa: CASRTGSEKLFF
CDR3nt: TGTGCCAGCAGGACAGGGAGTGAAAAACTGTTTTTT

v_gene: TRBV18
abundance: -
d_gene: -
j_gene: TRBJ2-3
CDR3aa: CASSPLLVTTDTQYF
CDR3nt: TGTGCCAGCTCACCACTCCTAGTCACGACAGATACGCAGTATTTT

v_gene: TRBV7-9
abundance: -
d_gene: TRBD1
j_gene: TRBJ1-2
CDR3aa: CASTTTGQGQGYTF
CDR3nt: TGTGCCAGCACCACAACGGGACAGGGGCAAGGCTACACCTTC

v_gene: TRBV27
abundance: -
d_gene: TRBD2
j_gene: TRBJ2-1
CDR3aa: CASKSGRVYNEQFF
CDR3nt: TGTGCCAGCAAGAGCGGGAGAGTTTACAATGAGCAGTTCTTC

v_gene: TRBV15
abundance: -
d_gene: -
j_gene: TRBJ2-7
CDR3aa: CATSRAGGGEQYF
CDR3nt: TGTGCCACCAGCAGAGCAGGGGGAGGCGAGCAGTACTTC

v_gene: TRBV5-1
abundance: -
d_gene: -
j_gene: TRBJ1-2
CDR3aa: CASSLQSTNYGYTF
CDR3nt: TGCGCCAGCAGCTTGCAGTCAACTAACTATGGCTACACCTTC

v_gene: TRBV5-1
abundance: -
d_gene: TRBD2
j_gene: TRBJ2-7
CDR3aa: CASSWTSGNYEQYF
CDR3nt: TGCGCCAGCAGCTGGACTAGCGGGAACTACGAGCAGTACTTC

v_gene: TRBV9
abundance: -
d_gene: TRBD2
j_gene: TRBJ2-5
CDR3aa: CASSGTSGRLETQYF
CDR3nt: TGTGCCAGCAGCGGGACTAGCGGGAGATTAGAGACCCAGTACTTC

v_gene: TRBV6-1
abundance: -
d_gene: TRBD2
j_gene: TRBJ2-7
CDR3aa: CASMTGGQSSYEQYF
CDR3nt: TGTGCCAGCATGACGGGGGGGCAGAGCTCCTACGAGCAGTACTTC

v_gene: TRBV4-1
abundance: -
d_gene: -
j_gene: TRBJ1-2
CDR3aa: CASSQGFTPGYGYTF
CDR3nt: TGCGCCAGCAGCCAAGGATTCACCCCAGGATATGGCTACACCTTC

v_gene: TRBV7-8
abundance: -
d_gene: -
j_gene: TRBJ1-5
CDR3aa: CASSLASGNQPQHF
CDR3nt: TGTGCCAGCAGCTTAGCGTCGGGGAATCAGCCCCAGCATTTT

v_gene: TRBV5-6
abundance: -
d_gene: TRBD1
j_gene: TRBJ2-3
CDR3aa: CASSLYRDRGTDTQYF
CDR3nt: TGTGCCAGCAGCTTGTACCGGGACAGGGGTACAGATACGCAGTATTTT

v_gene: TRBV7-8
abundance: -
d_gene: TRBD2
j_gene: TRBJ2-7
CDR3aa: CASSFRRTSRPYEQYF
CDR3nt: TGTGCCAGCAGCTTCCGTAGGACTAGTCGTCCCTACGAGCAGTACTTC

v_gene: TRBV29-1
abundance: -
d_gene: -
j_gene: TRBJ2-7
CDR3aa: CSVEGDFSYEQYF
CDR3nt: TGCAGCGTTGAAGGGGACTTCTCCTACGAGCAGTACTTC

v_gene: TRBV2
abundance: -
d_gene: -
j_gene: TRBJ2-1
CDR3aa: CASSSDRFSSYNEQFF
CDR3nt: TGTGCCAGCAGTTCTGACAGGTTCAGCTCCTACAATGAGCAGTTCTTC

v_gene: TRBV19
abundance: -
d_gene: -
j_gene: TRBJ2-1
CDR3aa: CASSIVPSNEQFF
CDR3nt: TGTGCCAGTAGTATAGTCCCTTCCAATGAGCAGTTCTTC

v_gene: TRBV10-3
abundance: -
d_gene: -
j_gene: TRBJ1-2
CDR3aa: CAISESSWAGTNYGYTF
CDR3nt: TGTGCCATCAGTGAGTCGAGCTGGGCAGGGACTAACTATGGCTACACCTTC